This is a list of T cell receptor beta chains from one sample in a study of monozygotic twins with inflammatory bowel disease. TCRdb reanalyzed the 5' RACE reads and collapses them to one entry per CDR3 protein, without DNA. This table lists more than 300,000 distinct CDR3 sequences. Material: blood. The receptor source for this set is a human donor with ulcerative colitis or Crohn's disease, or a healthy co-twin of an affected twin (not recorded which). CDR3s include the opening cysteine and the closing phenylalanine or tryptophan.

j_call cdr3_length v_call cdr3_aa
TRBJ2-7 14 TRBV6-5 CASSYSGWDYEQYF
TRBJ2-2 15 TRBV5-5 CASSPRTDSTGELFF
TRBJ1-2 16 TRBV7-2 CASSLAGGGIDYGYTF
TRBJ2-3 17 TRBV15 CATSRDLGGAAGDTQYF
TRBJ2-5 14 TRBV4-2 CASSQDYRDETQYF
TRBJ2-7 17 TRBV18 CASSPYSGQATSYEQYF
TRBJ2-6 15 TRBV24-1 CATSDVGSGANVLTF
TRBJ1-5 19 TRBV12-3/TRBV12-4 CASSFVGTGEPYSNQPQHF
TRBJ1-2 15 TRBV7-3 CASSLRARLTYGYTF
TRBJ1-5 15 TRBV10-3 CAISELHRGNQPQHF
TRBJ2-2 16 TRBV18 CASSPRLDRNTGELFF
TRBJ1-1 14 TRBV14 CASSQETEDTEAFF
TRBJ2-7 15 TRBV6-2/TRBV6-3 CASSYPPTSYHEQYF
TRBJ2-7 14 TRBV9 CASSIGRTSYEQYF
TRBJ2-2 14 TRBV7-9 CASSSVDPGGELFF
TRBJ2-3 14 TRBV7-2 CAQGPGGAGDTQYF
TRBJ2-1 15 TRBV29-1 CSVEDLGSSYNEQFF
TRBJ1-2 14 TRBV7-2 CASSLRDGLYGYTF
TRBJ2-7 14 TRBV3-1 CASSPSSGGYEQYF
TRBJ2-5 14 TRBV9 CASSVAFGRETQYF
TRBJ2-7 14 TRBV28 CASSWGGISYEQYF
TRBJ2-1 15 TRBV7-9 CASSLGNREYNEQFF
TRBJ1-1 16 TRBV12-3/TRBV12-4 CASSFPFHRVDTEAFF
TRBJ2-7 14 TRBV7-9 CASSLDRGPYEQYF
TRBJ2-1 15 TRBV6-1 CASSHLASSYNEQFF
TRBJ1-5 12 TRBV4-2 CASSQAGQPQHF
TRBJ1-2 12 TRBV15 CATSRGEGDYTF
TRBJ1-5 15 TRBV5-6 CASSLVGLGNQPQHF
TRBJ2-2 15 TRBV7-8 CASSLAIVGTGELFF
TRBJ2-7 14 TRBV29-1 CSVEKGMGPYEQYF
TRBJ2-7 13 TRBV20-1 CSARDTMVYEQYF
TRBJ2-7 13 TRBV12-3/TRBV12-4 CASSKRYGYEQYF
TRBJ2-2 15 TRBV12-3/TRBV12-4 CASSLGHLNTGELFF
TRBJ1-1 12 TRBV7-9 CASSLDPSTSFF
TRBJ2-1 15 TRBV2 CALSRVRGQSNEQFF
TRBJ2-2 14 TRBV4-3 CASQSQGNTGELFF
TRBJ2-7 17 TRBV3-1 CASSQDERLAGDYEQYF
TRBJ2-5 12 TRBV6-6 CAVGGGRGTQYF
TRBJ1-6 14 TRBV7-3 CASSLTTSGSPLHF
TRBJ1-6 15 TRBV9 CASSVGWTANSPLHF
TRBJ2-3 15 TRBV20-1 CSARMGSGATDTQYF